Presented here are 9 T cell receptor beta chains from one specimen sequenced in a study of T cell responses to AZD1222 COVID-19 vaccine. Sequencing was performed with immunoSEQ multiplex PCR; in TCRdb, only in-frame clones are kept and a portion is missing. This sample has about 100,000 clones, with 65% to 90% found just once. The material sequenced was peripheral blood, taken on day 0 of AZD1222 vaccination. The receptors stem from an adult in good health.

This chain connects TRBV19 to TRBJ2-2; D not resolved. In germline, CDR1 is LNHDA, CDR2 SQIVND (reference sequence). Deletions cut 2 bases from V and 0 bases from J, with 4 bases between. The CDR3 has 14 amino acids. The CDR3 DNA follows: TGTGCCAGTAGTATACAGACGAACACCGGGGAGCTGTTTTTT. The encoded protein is CASSIQTNTGELFF.

This sequence joins TRBV14 and TRBJ2-7; 8 bases agree with TRBD1. This CDR3 region has 14 residues. V dropped 4 bases and J dropped 2; count of bases not matched to a gene: 4. Per germline, CDR1 SGHDN and CDR2 FVKESK. The CDR3 DNA reads TGTGCCAGCAGCCGACAGGGGATAACCTACGAGCAGTACTTC. Translating gives CASSRQGITYEQYF.

This clone was seen a few times. V usage is TRBV12-3 or TRBV12-4 and J usage is TRBJ1-1; D remains unclear. The CDR3 sequence is 13 residues long. The germline V and J ends were trimmed by 8 bases and 0 bases, with 10 bases remaining between them. The CDR3: CASCGRMNTEAFF. The CDR3 region has the DNA TGTGCCAGCTGCGGGCGGATGAACACTGAAGCTTTCTTT.

The V call is TRBV18, the J call TRBJ1-2; D ambiguous. The germline V gene encodes CDR1 KGHSH and CDR2 LQKENI. CDR3 size: 11 residues. V lost 3 bases and J 8 bases, leaving 7 bases between the germline ends. CDR3 region: CASSPVYGYTF. The CDR3 DNA reads as TGTGCCAGCTCACCCGTATACGGCTACACCTTC.

The chain joins TRBV2 to TRBJ1-5; 9 bases align to TRBD1. Germline CDR1 reads SNHLY; CDR2 reads FYNNEI. CDR3 size: 15 residues. V was clipped by 7 bases and J by 6 bases; unmatched bases: 10. For the CDR3, the DNA is TGTGCCAGCACTGGTGGACAGGGGTTTTTTCAGCCCCAGCATTTT. Translated, it gives CASTGGQGFFQPQHF.

The chain combines TRBV29-1 with TRBJ2-1, with D possibly matching TRBD2 (6 bases). V shed 5 bases and J shed 9 bases, with 11 bases lying between them. CDR3 length: 11 amino acids. Germline values: CDR1 SQVTM, CDR2 ANQGSEA. The CDR3 DNA follows: TGCAGCGTTAAGGGAGGCGGTGAGCAGTTCTTC. Translated, it gives CSVKGGGEQFF.

J is TRBJ1-2 and V is TRBV7-2; D is uncertain. The CDR3 has 14 residues. Between the trimmed V and J ends, which lost 3 bases and 3 bases, there was a span of 11 bases. Per germline, CDR1 SGHTA and CDR2 FQGNSA. CDR3 protein: CASSLAGIDYGYTF. CDR3 sequence (DNA): TGTGCCAGCAGCTTGGCCGGTATTGACTATGGCTACACCTTC.

J is TRBJ1-2 and V is TRBV10-3; 7 positions match TRBD1. V was pared by 5 bases and J by 1 base, with 7 bases of the junction left unmatched. In germline, CDR1 is ENHRY, CDR2 SYGVKD. The CDR3 is 15 amino acids. The CDR3 loop is CAISSRRGLNYGYTF. The CDR3 DNA reads as TGTGCCATCAGTAGCCGGAGGGGGCTTAACTATGGCTACACCTTC.

This clone came up a few times. The chain employs TRBV7-2 and TRBJ2-2, with 7 nucleotides matching TRBD2. Germline-derived CDR1 and CDR2 are SGHTA and FQGNSA. The CDR3 is 15 residues long. Germline trimming cut 3 bases from V and 5 bases from J; bases unmatched to any gene: 6. The CDR3 loop reads CASSFWSGATGELFF. The CDR3 region has the DNA TGTGCCAGCAGCTTTTGGAGCGGGGCTACCGGGGAGCTGTTTTTT. Full variable domain (remainder filled in from reference TRBV7-2 and TRBJ2-2): GAGVSQSPSNKVTEKGKDVELRCDPISGHTALYWYRQSLGQGLEFLIYFQGNSAPDKSGLPSDRFSAERTGGSVSTLTIQRTQQEDSAVYLCASSFWSGATGELFFGEGSRLTVL.